This T cell receptor (beta chain) was identified in a study of OX40 agonist ivuxolimab in advanced cancers. Study at large: Hepatocellular carcinoma, melanoma, renal cell or head and neck cancer was diagnosed in the dose-escalation patients.

The method was immunoSEQ multiplex PCR; TCRdb's version includes in-frame clones alone and lacks a portion of them. The data contain some 100,000 clones, less than 90% of them singletons. This clone has just a few counts. The V and J ends lost 5 bases and 5 bases, in that order; junction bases with no gene match: 2. The germline V gene encodes CDR1 SGHKS and CDR2 YYEKEE (reference sequence). The CDR3 has 13 amino acids. The material was CD4+ or CD8+ T cells sorted from blood, obtained in a trial of the OX40 agonist ivuxolimab. This sequence joins TRBV5-5 and TRBJ2-1; 9 nucleotides align to TRBD1. This receptor was identified in an adult with an advanced solid tumor such as melanoma, head and neck, liver or kidney cancer. The CDR3 loop is CASRRDRDNEQFF. CDR3 nucleotides: TGTGCCAGCAGGAGGGACAGGGACAATGAGCAGTTCTTC.